This TCR beta chain was identified during a study of cytomegalovirus exposure and HLA in healthy donors. Overall study context: From about 200 million T cells, an earlier analysis saw some 120 million unique TCR beta sequences.

There are 16 residues in the CDR3. Germline V CDR1 and CDR2: MNHEY, SMNVEV (reference sequence). Between the trimmed V and J ends, which lost 5 bases and 4 bases, there was a span of 20 bases. This clone was found a few times. PCR used 60 Vbeta primers and 13 Jbeta primers. Method: immunoSEQ multiplex PCR; TCRdb's copy keeps in-frame clones and lacks some. The sample comprises around 97,000 clones, roughly 76% of which are singletons, and roughly 4% rests with the top ten. Sequenced material: PBMCs. The sequence derives from a man aged 40-49 years in good health and CMV-seronegative. The chain combines TRBV27 with TRBJ1-1; a weak D match, TRBD1 (5 bases). The CDR3 nucleotides read TGTGCCAGCAGTCCACACGGGGGTGGTATGACCACTGAAGCTTTCTTT. It translates to CASSPHGGGMTTEAFF.